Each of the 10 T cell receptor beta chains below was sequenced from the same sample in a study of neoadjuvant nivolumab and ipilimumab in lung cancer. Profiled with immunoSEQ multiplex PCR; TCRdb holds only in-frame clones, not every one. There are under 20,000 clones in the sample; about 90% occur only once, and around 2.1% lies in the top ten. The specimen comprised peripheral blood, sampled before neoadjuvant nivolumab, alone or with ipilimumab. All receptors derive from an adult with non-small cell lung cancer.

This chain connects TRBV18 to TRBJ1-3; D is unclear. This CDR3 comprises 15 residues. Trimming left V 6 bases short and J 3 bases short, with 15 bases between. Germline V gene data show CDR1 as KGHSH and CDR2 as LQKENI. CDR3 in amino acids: CASSPTELRGNTIYF. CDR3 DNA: TGTGCCAGCTCCCCCACCGAGTTGCGTGGAAACACCATATATTTT. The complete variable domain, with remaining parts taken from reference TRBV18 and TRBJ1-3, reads NAGVMQNPRHLVRRRGQEARLRCSPMKGHSHVYWYRQLPEEGLKFMVYLQKENIIDESGMPKERFSAEFPKEGPSILRIQQVVRGDSAAYFCASSPTELRGNTIYFGEGSWLTVV.

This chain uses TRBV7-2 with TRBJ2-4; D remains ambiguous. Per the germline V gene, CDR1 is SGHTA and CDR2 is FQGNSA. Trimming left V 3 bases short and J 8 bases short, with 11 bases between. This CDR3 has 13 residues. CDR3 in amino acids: CASSLALEDIQYF. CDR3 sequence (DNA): TGTGCCAGCAGCTTGGCCCTCGAGGACATTCAGTACTTC.

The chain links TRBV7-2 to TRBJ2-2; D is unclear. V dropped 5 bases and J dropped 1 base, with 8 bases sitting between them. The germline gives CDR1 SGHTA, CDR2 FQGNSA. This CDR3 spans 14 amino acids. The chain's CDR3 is CASSKGQNTGELFF. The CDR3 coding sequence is TGTGCCAGCAGCAAGGGCCAGAACACCGGGGAGCTGTTTTTT.

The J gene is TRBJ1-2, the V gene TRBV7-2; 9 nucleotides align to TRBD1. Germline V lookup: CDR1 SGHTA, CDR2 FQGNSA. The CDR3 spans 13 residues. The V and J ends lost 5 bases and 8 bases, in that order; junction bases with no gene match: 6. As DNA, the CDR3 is TGTGCCAGCAGCCCGGGACAGGGAATCGGCTACACCTTC. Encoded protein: CASSPGQGIGYTF.

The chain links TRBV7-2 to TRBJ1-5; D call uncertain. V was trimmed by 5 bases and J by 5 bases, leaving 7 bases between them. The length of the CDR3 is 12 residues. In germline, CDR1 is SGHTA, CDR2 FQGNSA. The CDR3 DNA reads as TGTGCCAGCAGCCCGCGTGATCAGCCCCAGCATTTT. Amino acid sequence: CASSPRDQPQHF.

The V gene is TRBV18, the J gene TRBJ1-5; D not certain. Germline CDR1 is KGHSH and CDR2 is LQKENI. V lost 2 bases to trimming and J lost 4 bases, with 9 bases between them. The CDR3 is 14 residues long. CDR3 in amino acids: CASSPEGTNQPQHF. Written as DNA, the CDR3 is TGTGCCAGCTCACCAGAGGGAACAAATCAGCCCCAGCATTTT. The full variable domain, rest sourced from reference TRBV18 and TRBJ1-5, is NAGVMQNPRHLVRRRGQEARLRCSPMKGHSHVYWYRQLPEEGLKFMVYLQKENIIDESGMPKERFSAEFPKEGPSILRIQQVVRGDSAAYFCASSPEGTNQPQHFGDGTRLSIL.

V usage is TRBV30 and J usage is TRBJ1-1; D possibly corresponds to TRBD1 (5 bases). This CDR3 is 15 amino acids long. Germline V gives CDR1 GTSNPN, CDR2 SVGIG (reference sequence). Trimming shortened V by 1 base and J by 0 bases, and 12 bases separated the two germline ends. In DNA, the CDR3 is TGTGCCTGGAGTGGCGGGGACCCTATGAACACTGAAGCTTTCTTT. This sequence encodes CAWSGGDPMNTEAFF.

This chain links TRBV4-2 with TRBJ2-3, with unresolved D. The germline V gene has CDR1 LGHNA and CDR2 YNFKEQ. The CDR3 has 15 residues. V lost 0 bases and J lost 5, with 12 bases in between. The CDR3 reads CASSQERTIIDTQYF. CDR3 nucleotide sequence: TGTGCCAGCAGCCAAGAAAGGACCATTATAGATACGCAGTATTTT.

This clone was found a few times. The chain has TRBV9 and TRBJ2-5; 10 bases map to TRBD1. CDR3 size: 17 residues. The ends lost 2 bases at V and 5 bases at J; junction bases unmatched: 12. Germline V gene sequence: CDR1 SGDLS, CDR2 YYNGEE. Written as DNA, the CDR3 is TGTGCCAGCAGCGTGGGCGGGACAGGGGCTTCCTGGGAGACCCAGTACTTC. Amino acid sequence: CASSVGGTGASWETQYF. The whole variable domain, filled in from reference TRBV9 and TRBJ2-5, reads DSGVTQTPKHLITATGQRVTLRCSPRSGDLSVYWYQQSLDQGLQFLIQYYNGEERAKGNILERFSAQQFPDLHSELNLSSLELGDSALYFCASSVGGTGASWETQYFGPGTRLLVL.

The CDR3 sequence is CASSWGQANTEAFF. For the CDR3, the DNA is TGTGCCAGCAGTTGGGGACAGGCCAACACTGAAGCTTTCTTT. The chain links TRBV6-5 to TRBJ1-1; TRBD1 agrees at 8 bases. This CDR3 spans 14 amino acids. V gave up 4 bases and J gave up 2 bases; unmatched junction bases: 3. The germline V gene has CDR1 MNHEY and CDR2 SVGAGI.